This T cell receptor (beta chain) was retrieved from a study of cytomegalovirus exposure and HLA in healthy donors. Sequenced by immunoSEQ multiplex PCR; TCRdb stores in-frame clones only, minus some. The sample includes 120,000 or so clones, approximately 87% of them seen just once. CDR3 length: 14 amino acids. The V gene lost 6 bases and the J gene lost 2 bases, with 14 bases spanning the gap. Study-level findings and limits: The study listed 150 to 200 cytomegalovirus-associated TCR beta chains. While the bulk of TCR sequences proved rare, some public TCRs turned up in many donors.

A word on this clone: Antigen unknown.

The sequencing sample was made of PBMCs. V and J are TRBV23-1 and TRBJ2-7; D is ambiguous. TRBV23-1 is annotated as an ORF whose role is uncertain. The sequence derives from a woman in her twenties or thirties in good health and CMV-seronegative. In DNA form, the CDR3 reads TGCGCCAGCAGCAAGGATGCCACTACCTACGAGCAGTACTTC. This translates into CASSKDATTYEQYF.